This T cell receptor (beta chain) was recorded in a study of blood T cell repertoires in COVID-19. Study background: Sites in the United States, Italy and Spain provided acute and convalescent COVID-19 samples. In each case, the material was cDNA or gDNA derived from T cells, B-cell-depleted T cells, or PBMCs.

Germline V gene lookup returns CDR1 KGHSH and CDR2 LQKENI. The V end was cut by 3 bases, the J end by 6 bases, with 8 bases between. The CDR3 runs 13 residues. TCRdb's copy holds only in-frame clones and misses some; the assay was immunoSEQ multiplex PCR. The sample has about 480,000 clones, 85% to 90% seen once. This clonotype originated in a woman between 45 and 60 years old with COVID-19, enrolled during active disease. J is TRBJ1-4 and V is TRBV18, with D possibly TRBD1 on 6 matching bases. The sample consisted of peripheral blood. CDR3 coding DNA: TGTGCCAGCTCACCGGCAGGGGATGAAAAACTGTTTTTT. Protein product: CASSPAGDEKLFF.